Following are 12 T cell receptor beta chains from one sample sequenced in a study of T-cell reconstitution after alpha-beta-depleted transplantation in children. Molecular barcoding with unique molecular identifiers was used for the TCRbeta library. TCRdb reprocessed the PCR reads via MiXCR and lists one record per CDR3 protein. The table shows around 960,000 distinct CDR3 sequences, with about 26% occurring only once. Specimen: PBMCs, mostly from graft donor cells, collected 360 days after TCRalphabeta/CD19-depleted stem cell transplant. These receptors originate from a boy younger than two who had a stem cell transplant for SCID, so the T cells may come from the graft donor.

This clonotype was seen only a few times. The rearrangement joins TRBV20-1 to TRBJ2-5; D is possibly TRBD1 (5 bases). Trimming stripped 7 bases from V and 7 bases from J, with 25 bases between. This CDR3 is built from 15 residues. Looked up from germline, CDR1 is DFQATT and CDR2 is SNEGSKA (reference sequence). Here the CDR3 reads CSVLSRIQGWGTQYF. The CDR3 coding sequence is TGCAGTGTCCTAAGTCGAATCCAGGGCTGGGGGACCCAGTACTTC.

This clonotype was counted many times. The CDR3 sequence is CASSRGQLSYEQYF. CDR3 coding DNA: TGTGCCAGCAGCCGGGGACAGCTCTCCTACGAGCAGTACTTC. The J gene is TRBJ2-7, the V gene TRBV7-2; TRBD1 agrees at 7 bases. This CDR3 spans 14 amino acids. Germline V gene data show CDR1 as SGHTA and CDR2 as FQGNSA. V lost 5 bases, J lost 0 bases, and 4 bases stayed unmatched.

This clonotype was seen a handful of times. The rearrangement joins TRBV29-1 to TRBJ2-5; a possible D gene is TRBD2 (6 bases). V lost 3 bases and J 5 bases, leaving 13 bases between the germline ends. CDR3 length equals 13 residues. Germline CDR1 is SQVTM and CDR2 is ANQGSEA. CDR3 loop: CSVERAGRETQYF. CDR3 sequence (DNA): TGCAGCGTTGAGAGGGCGGGACGGGAGACCCAGTACTTC.

The rearrangement joins TRBV6-5 to TRBJ1-1; D perhaps matches TRBD1 (5 bases). The germline CDR1 and CDR2 sequences are MNHEY and SVGAGI. The CDR3 consists of 15 residues. V dropped 2 bases and J dropped 7 bases, with 17 bases sitting between them. This CDR3 reads CASSYVRGKRGEAFF. Here the CDR3 DNA reads TGTGCCAGCAGTTACGTTCGGGGGAAGAGAGGTGAAGCTTTCTTT.

The chain links TRBV5-1 to TRBJ2-1; TRBD1 aligns across 7 bases. Germline lookup yields CDR1 SGHRS and CDR2 YFSETQ. The CDR3 runs to 13 residues. V was clipped by 7 bases and J by 3 bases; unmatched bases: 4. Here the CDR3 reads CASRDRNYNEQFF. For the CDR3, the DNA is TGCGCCAGCCGGGACAGAAACTACAATGAGCAGTTCTTC.

The rearrangement joins TRBV5-5 to TRBJ2-7; TRBD1 matches at 10 bases. The CDR3 spans 15 residues. The V gene end was trimmed by 4 bases and the J gene end by 0 bases; junction bases not matched to a gene: 4. Per the germline V gene, CDR1 is SGHKS and CDR2 is YYEKEE (reference sequence). The CDR3 here is CASSHGTGVSYEQYF. The CDR3 DNA follows: TGTGCCAGCAGCCATGGGACAGGGGTCTCCTACGAGCAGTACTTC. Full variable domain (rest looked up from reference TRBV5-5 and TRBJ2-7): DAGVTQSPTHLIKTRGQQVTLRCSPISGHKSVSWYQQVLGQGPQFIFQYYEKEERGRGNFPDRFSARQFPNYSSELNVNALLLGDSALYLCASSHGTGVSYEQYFGPGTRLTVT.

This clonotype was observed a handful of times. The J gene is TRBJ2-4, the V gene TRBV27; D might be TRBD1 (5 bases). Per germline, CDR1 MNHEY and CDR2 SMNVEV (reference sequence). The CDR3 consists of 12 residues. Deletions cut 0 bases from V and 13 bases from J, with 10 bases between. The CDR3 bases are TGTGCCAGCAGTTTATCAGACAGTCTCCAGTACTTC. Amino acid sequence: CASSLSDSLQYF.

The table lists this clonotype with a few counts. This chain joins TRBV25-1 and TRBJ2-2, with TRBD1 as a possible D gene (6 bases). In germline, CDR1 is MGHDK, CDR2 SYGVNS. V gave up 8 bases and J gave up 1 base, with 14 bases separating them. The CDR3 covers 15 residues. The CDR3 loop reads CASAPGHLNTGELFF. CDR3 DNA sequence: TGTGCCAGCGCCCCGGGACACCTGAACACCGGGGAGCTGTTTTTT.

This sequence joins TRBV12-3 or TRBV12-4 and TRBJ2-2, with a tentative D call TRBD2 (5 bases). V lost 6 bases, J lost 2 bases, and 16 bases lay in between. This CDR3 has 16 amino acids. CDR3 residues: CASRKERTANTGELFF. The CDR3 nucleotides are TGTGCCAGCAGAAAAGAGCGGACCGCTAACACCGGGGAGCTGTTTTTT.

This clonotype was detected only a few times. The V and J genes are TRBV3-1 and TRBJ1-1; D uncertain. The CDR3 covers 13 residues. V lost 4 bases, J lost 5 bases, and 11 bases lay in between. Germline lookup yields CDR1 LGHDT and CDR2 YNNKEL (reference sequence). CDR3 DNA: TGTGCCAGCAGCCCCTCGGCCGGGACTGAAGCTTTCTTT. This encodes CASSPSAGTEAFF.

The rearrangement joins TRBV20-1 to TRBJ1-1; D call uncertain. Germline assignment: CDR1 DFQATT and CDR2 SNEGSKA (reference sequence). V was clipped by 3 bases and J by 1 base, with 15 bases between them. The CDR3 is 15 residues long. The CDR3 sequence: CSARPNFLGNTEAFF. The CDR3 coding sequence is TGCAGTGCTAGGCCCAATTTCCTGGGGAACACTGAAGCTTTCTTT.

The gene calls are TRBV10-3 and TRBJ2-1; TRBD2 matches at 9 bases. The CDR3 length is 18 residues. The junction had 11 bases not matched to a gene; V was cut back by 3 bases and J by 2 bases. Germline V gives CDR1 ENHRY, CDR2 SYGVKD. CDR3 nucleotide sequence: TGTGCCATCAGTGATCTAGGGATGATAGCGGGGGCCTACAATGAGCAGTTCTTC. Translated, it gives CAISDLGMIAGAYNEQFF.